The source of this TCR beta chain is a study of CD8 T cells in ankylosing spondylitis. Ten or more counts support this clonotype. Its antigen is not identified. General observations from the study: A TCR beta motif of eight or nine highly homologous variants seemed to mark ankylosing spondylitis blood. Certain motif variants had earlier appeared in reactive arthritis synovial fluid and blood. Disease-linked clones were reportedly significantly enriched in matched ankylosing spondylitis synovial fluid.

From germline, CDR1 is MNHEY and CDR2 SVGAGI. This CDR3 has 14 residues. Trimming took 0 bases from V and 3 from J, leaving 6 bases between them. Researchers built TCR beta libraries using quantitative 5'-RACE with molecular barcodes. TCRdb passed the 5' RACE reads through MiXCR, listing each CDR3 protein once. The top ten clones hold 7.3% of a sample with 120,000 to 150,000 distinct CDR3 sequences, 7.5% to 9.5% of them seen once. Sequences were obtained from synovial fluid, either unsorted or a sorted T cell fraction (not recorded which). The clonotype comes from a male donor with ankylosing spondylitis. The chain has TRBV6-5 and TRBJ1-3; D unresolved. This CDR3 is CASSYSEDGNTIYF. The CDR3 nucleotides are TGTGCCAGCAGTTACTCCGAGGATGGAAACACCATATATTTT.